This T cell receptor (beta chain) was sequenced during a study of response to subunit inactivated influenza vaccine. General study findings and limits: It was the authors' suggestion that each seasonal influenza vaccination recruits few new T cells.

The length of the CDR3 is 16 residues. V was clipped by 1 base and J by 0 bases; unmatched bases: 5. Per germline, CDR1 DFQATT and CDR2 SNEGSKA (reference sequence). MiXCR, run by TCRdb on the RT-PCR reads, gives a single entry per CDR3 protein. The table records 500,000 to 550,000 distinct CDR3 sequences, 20% to 25% of them present only once. In its sample, this clonotype was seen a few times. Its target is not known. These sequences were also reported in another study, on T cells expressing NK-cell markers. From that paper: A 5'RACE template switching approach incorporating UMIs was used to make TCR beta cDNA. Obtained from sorted CD3+CD56+NKG2C+, CD3+CD56+NKG2C- and CD3+CD56-NKG2C+ T cells were the TCR beta repertoires. HCMV seropositivity marked seven of the eight sequenced donors; one was seronegative. In several donors, dominant clonotypes made up 28.3-60.1% of CD3+CD56-NKG2C+ cells.

The TCR comes from a man in his fifties or sixties who received an inactivated influenza vaccine. Here the sequenced sample was CD4+ T cells sorted from PBMCs, taken 11 to 12 days after vaccination. J is TRBJ2-1 and V is TRBV20-1, with 8 nucleotides matching TRBD2. The CDR3 region has the DNA TGCAGTGCTAGAGTGACTAGCGCGAGCTCCTACAATGAGCAGTTCTTC. This translates into CSARVTSASSYNEQFF.